Listed here are 15 T cell receptor beta chains from one sample, sequenced in a study of response to subunit inactivated influenza vaccine. TCRdb re-derived calls from the RT-PCR reads in MiXCR, one entry per CDR3 protein. The table includes a few hundred thousand distinct CDR3 sequences, roughly 20% detected once. Specimen: PBMCs from blood, collected around 22 months after vaccination. The receptors here all came from a man aged 45 to 70 who received an inactivated influenza vaccine.

This clonotype was seen only a few times. The CDR3 here is CSAGTVYEQYF. The CDR3 DNA follows: TGCAGCGCCGGGACGGTCTACGAGCAGTACTTC. The chain uses TRBV29-1 and TRBJ2-7; perhaps D is TRBD1 or TRBD2 (5 bases each). Trimming took off 7 bases at V and 3 bases at J, with 10 bases between the two ends. CDR1 SQVTM and CDR2 ANQGSEA come from the germline V gene. The CDR3 has 11 amino acids.

The chain has TRBV6-5 and TRBJ2-7; 7 nucleotides agree with TRBD2. V gave up 2 bases and J gave up 0 bases; unmatched junction bases: 4. The CDR3 consists of 15 residues. Germline V gives CDR1 MNHEY, CDR2 SVGAGI. CDR3 protein: CASSYGRESSYEQYF. The DNA of the CDR3 is TGTGCCAGCAGTTACGGGCGGGAGAGCTCCTACGAGCAGTACTTC.

The chain has TRBV6-1 and TRBJ2-3, with D possibly being TRBD1 (5 bases). Germline assignment: CDR1 MNHNS and CDR2 SASEGT. There are 14 residues in the CDR3. V was trimmed by 0 bases and J by 3 bases, leaving 7 bases between them. CDR3 region: CASSEAAGTDTQYF. CDR3 DNA: TGTGCCAGCAGTGAAGCGGCAGGGACAGATACGCAGTATTTT.

This clonotype was found a few times. The rearrangement joins TRBV20-1 to TRBJ1-1; D call uncertain. The V and J ends lost 0 bases and 4 bases respectively, with 12 bases between them. The CDR3 runs 14 residues. From germline, CDR1 is DFQATT and CDR2 SNEGSKA (reference sequence). CDR3 in DNA: TGCAGTGCTAGAGATGAGGGATTTTCCACTGAAGCTTTCTTT. This translates into CSARDEGFSTEAFF.

The chain employs TRBV7-2 and TRBJ2-7; D not resolved. The CDR3 runs 15 residues. CDR1 is SGHTA and CDR2 is FQGNSA in the germline V gene. Trimming shortened V by 8 bases and J by 1 base, and 18 bases separated the two germline ends. The CDR3 spells CASLKSSGQSYEQYF. The DNA for the CDR3 is TGTGCCAGCCTGAAATCTTCAGGCCAATCCTACGAGCAGTACTTC.

This clonotype is a singleton in its sample. V is TRBV6-2 or TRBV6-3 and J is TRBJ2-3; TRBD1 matches at 10 bases. CDR3 length equals 17 residues. CDR1 MNHEY and CDR2 SVGEGT come from the germline V gene. With V trimmed by 2 bases and J by 2 bases, 7 bases remained unmatched. CDR3 amino acids: CASSYTGDRGITDTQYF. In nucleotides, the CDR3 is TGTGCCAGCAGTTACACAGGGGACAGGGGCATCACAGATACGCAGTATTTT.

The J gene is TRBJ1-2, the V gene TRBV14; D is undetermined. The CDR3 spans 17 residues. The germline V and J ends were trimmed by 0 bases and 5 bases, with 19 bases remaining between them. The germline CDR1 and CDR2 sequences are SGHDN and FVKESK. CDR3 coding DNA: TGTGCCAGCAGCCAAGATTCGGCTAAGGGAGATTGGTATGGCTACACCTTC. This encodes CASSQDSAKGDWYGYTF.

This clonotype was counted between two and nine times. The V and J genes are TRBV19 and TRBJ1-2; no clear D gene. Trimming stripped 10 bases from V and 6 bases from J, with 27 bases between. This CDR3 is built from 16 residues. Per the germline V gene, CDR1 is LNHDA and CDR2 is SQIVND (reference sequence). CDR3 DNA sequence: TGTGCCACTCAAGTAGGGCAGGTGGATTCCCTCGATGGCTACACCTTC. It translates to CATQVGQVDSLDGYTF.

This clonotype was counted a few times. This chain joins TRBV20-1 and TRBJ2-7; 10 positions match TRBD2. This CDR3 has 14 residues. Germline values: CDR1 DFQATT, CDR2 SNEGSKA (reference sequence). Unmatched junction bases numbered 8, after V lost 2 bases and J lost 7 bases. The CDR3 bases are TGCAGTGCTAGACTAGCGGGAGTGCCGAAAGAGCAGTACTTC. This encodes CSARLAGVPKEQYF.

This clonotype has more than one count but fewer than ten. The V gene is TRBV4-3, the J gene TRBJ2-5; weak D call: TRBD1 (5 bases). This CDR3 is 13 amino acids long. Germline assignment: CDR1 LGHNA and CDR2 YSLEER. Trimming pared 3 bases from V and 5 bases from J, leaving 10 bases between. CDR3 nucleotides: TGCGCCAGCAGCCAGGGGCTAATGGAGACCCAGTACTTC. Protein: CASSQGLMETQYF.

Only a few counts were recorded for this clonotype. The chain is built from TRBV4-1 and TRBJ1-6; maybe TRBD1 (6 bases). The V gene lost 1 base and the J gene lost 0 bases, with 13 bases spanning the gap. In germline, CDR1 is MGHRA, CDR2 YSYEKL. The CDR3 covers 18 residues. CDR3: CASSQGLTGSSYNSPLHF. CDR3 bases: TGCGCCAGCAGCCAAGGACTCACAGGGAGCTCCTATAATTCACCCCTCCACTTT.

This clonotype was detected only a few times. Sequence at one end of the junction differs from germline and may be a read error. J is TRBJ2-3 and V is TRBV5-1; the D gene is possibly TRBD2 (6 bases). CDR3 length: 13 residues. Germline V gene data show CDR1 as SGHRS and CDR2 as YFSETQ. CDR3 DNA sequence: TGCGCCAGCAGATTGGAGGGAGTAGATACGCAGTATTTT. It yields the protein CASRLEGVDTQYF. The variable domain in full, with the rest retrieved from reference TRBV5-1 and TRBJ2-3, is KAGVTQTPRYLIKTRGQQVTLSCSPISGHRSVSWYQQTPGQGLQFLFEYFSETQRNKGNFPGRFSGRQFSNSRSEMNVSTLELGDSALYLCASRLEGVDTQYFGPGTRLTVL.

The chain recombines TRBV21-1 with TRBJ1-4. TRBV21-1 represents a pseudogene. This CDR3 comprises 15 residues. The CDR3 protein is CASSTGRGSNEKLFF. In DNA, the CDR3 is TGTGCCAGCAGTACTGGTCGCGGCTCTAATGAAAAACTGTTTTTT.

This clonotype was seen more than once but under ten times. The rearrangement uses TRBV12-3 or TRBV12-4 and TRBJ1-2; TRBD1 might be the D (6 bases). V was shortened by 6 bases and J by 0 bases, with 11 bases between the two germline ends. CDR3 length: 14 residues. The CDR3: CASRLGAANYGYTF. DNA for the CDR3: TGTGCCAGCAGGTTGGGGGCAGCTAACTATGGCTACACCTTC.

The J gene is TRBJ2-2, the V gene TRBV18, with 9 positions matching TRBD1. With 3 bases clipped from V and 4 bases from J, the junction kept 6 bases outside the gene matches. The CDR3 length is 16 residues. Looked up from germline, CDR1 is KGHSH and CDR2 is LQKENI. The CDR3 sequence is CASSPAGTGITGELFF. CDR3 DNA: TGTGCCAGCTCACCCGCCGGGACAGGGATCACCGGGGAGCTGTTTTTT.